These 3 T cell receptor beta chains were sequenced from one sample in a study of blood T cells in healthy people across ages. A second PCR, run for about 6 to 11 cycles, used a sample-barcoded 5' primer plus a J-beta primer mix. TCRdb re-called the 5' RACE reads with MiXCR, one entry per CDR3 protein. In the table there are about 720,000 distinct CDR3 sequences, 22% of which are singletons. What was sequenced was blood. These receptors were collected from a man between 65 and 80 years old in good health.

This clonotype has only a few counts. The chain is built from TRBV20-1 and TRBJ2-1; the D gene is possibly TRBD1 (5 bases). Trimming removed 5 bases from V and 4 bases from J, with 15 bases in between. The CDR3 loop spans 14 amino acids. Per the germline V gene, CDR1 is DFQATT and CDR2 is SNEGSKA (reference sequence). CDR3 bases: TGCAGTGCTTTCTCCTCGACAGTTTACAATGAGCAGTTCTTC. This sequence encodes CSAFSSTVYNEQFF.

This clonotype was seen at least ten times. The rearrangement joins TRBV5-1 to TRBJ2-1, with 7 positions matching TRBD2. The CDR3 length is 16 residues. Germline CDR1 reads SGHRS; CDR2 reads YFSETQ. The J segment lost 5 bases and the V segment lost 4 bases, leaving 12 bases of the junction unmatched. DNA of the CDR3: TGCGCCAGCAGCAAAATTCTCGCGGGGGAGCACAATGAGCAGTTCTTC. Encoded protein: CASSKILAGEHNEQFF.

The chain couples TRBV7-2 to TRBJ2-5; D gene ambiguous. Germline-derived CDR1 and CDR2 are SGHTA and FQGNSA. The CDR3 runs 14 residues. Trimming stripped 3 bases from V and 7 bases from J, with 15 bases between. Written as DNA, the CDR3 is TGTGCCAGCAGCTTTTTCGGTAGAAGAGTGACCCAGTACTTC. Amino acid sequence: CASSFFGRRVTQYF.